This T cell receptor (beta chain) came from a study of blood T cell repertoires in COVID-19. Whole-study context: PBMCs, B-cell-depleted T cells, or T cells were the source of the cDNA or gDNA that made up the material.

Original handling: For nucleated cells, counts were estimated from reference gene primer amplification. Sequencing used immunoSEQ multiplex PCR; TCRdb keeps in-frame clones, though not all of them. The DNA gave D and trimming, while V, J and clone size come from that table. This table holds more than 95,000 clones, 86% found once. The V and J ends lost 2 bases and 5 bases, in that order; junction bases with no gene match: 5. The CDR3 extends over 15 amino acids. Germline assignment: CDR1 SEHNR and CDR2 FQNEAQ (reference sequence). The chain carries TRBV7-9 and TRBJ2-5; TRBD2 aligns across 10 bases. This TCR was recovered from a man aged 70 or older who had recovered from COVID-19. The sequencing input was peripheral blood. The CDR3 protein is CASSLPLAGEETQYF. The DNA of the CDR3 is TGTGCCAGCAGCTTACCCCTAGCGGGGGAGGAGACCCAGTACTTC.